This T cell receptor beta chain was profiled in a study of blood T cell repertoires in COVID-19 (dated by TCRdb to between 2020 and 2021). General notes on the study: The collaborator samples originated in the United States, Italy and Spain and spanned the acute and convalescent phases of COVID-19. The material from the prospective study consisted of cDNA or gDNA derived from T cells, B-cell-depleted T cells, or PBMCs. The dataset comprised deeply sampled blood TCRbeta repertoires from subjects exposed to, actively infected with, or recovered from COVID-19. The repertoires were made available in a free public database intended to serve as a resource for research on the immune response to SARS-CoV-2. The samples were drawn from two sources: the first 160 participants of the ongoing ImmuneRACE study, and fewer than 1,500 subjects contributed by 6 global collaborators. The sample metadata nearly always contained a de-identified subject ID, COVID-19 status, age in years and sex. HLA class I and class II types, where available, came from metadata supplied by the sample provider rather than from assay-based typing.

The germline V gene encodes CDR1 LGHDT and CDR2 YNNKEL (reference sequence). V has 4 bases trimmed and J has 10 bases trimmed; junction bases matching no gene number 13. Spanning cysteine to phenylalanine, the CDR3 consists of 16 amino acids. Only CDR3 DNA is held: 48 bases, read in frame from base 1. As concerns this clone: Its antigen has not been determined. No much larger clonotype is one base removed from it; base qualities were not supplied.

Broad study findings and their caveats: How much clinical and demographic metadata was included differed by source and by participant, and the metadata was provided uncurated.

The immunoSEQ Assay, a bias-controlled multiplex PCR, was used to amplify TCRbeta CDR3 regions from genomic DNA. The source study handled its data this way. Nucleated cell counts per sample were estimated from amplification of reference gene primers within the assay. Sequence reads were collapsed and filtered to measure the absolute abundance of every unique TCRbeta CDR3 rearrangement. Productive Simpson clonality was computed per sample as the square root of Simpson's diversity index over productive rearrangements. In its TCRdb copy, this immuneACCESS table keeps in-frame sequences only and misses some clones. Where compared with another copy, unresolved V genes explain less than half of these, and the others have no known cause. Clone size and V and J calls were adopted from that table, with D and trimming inferred from the DNA. The table for this sample lists nearly 350,000 clones; around 86% of them were counted only once. The ten largest account for roughly 6% of the sample.

One collaborating source in Seattle enrolled patients during active infection and followed them longitudinally through the course of disease. Collaborating institutions collected whole blood in K2EDTA tubes following their own protocols. For TCRbeta analysis, collaborators shipped samples in one of three forms: frozen whole blood, isolated PBMCs, or DNA extracted from either of those sample types. Sequencing was done on a sample of peripheral blood. Recombination linked TRBV3-1 (or the pseudogene TRBV3-2) to TRBJ1-6, with TRBD1 identical over 7 junction bases. The receptor's source is a woman between 50 and 59 years old with COVID-19, enrolled during active disease. The CDR3 reads as follows: CASSPQSGTVRSPLHF. The nucleotides read TGTGCCAGCAGCCCCCAATCTGGGACAGTCCGGTCACCCCTCCACTTT.